Below, 10 T cell receptor beta chains from the same sample are listed, as sequenced in a study of T cells expressing NK-cell markers. TCRdb re-analyzed the 5' RACE reads; it lists each CDR3 protein once, without DNA. The listing contains about 160,000 distinct CDR3 sequences. Sequenced sample: blood T cells: a sorted CD56 or NKG2C T cell subset, CD4+ or CD8+ T cells, or bulk PBMC T cells (not recorded which). Receptors originate from a woman between 18 and 70 years old in good health.

This rearrangement joins TRBV29-1 to TRBJ2-7; TCRdb's assignment of TRBD1 cannot be checked, as there is no DNA. The CDR3 spans 13 residues. Germline loops: CDR1 SQVTM, CDR2 ANQGSEA. The CDR3 sequence is CSVSFPEAYEQYF.

The chain couples TRBV6-1 to TRBJ1-5. CDR1 MNHNS and CDR2 SASEGT come from the germline V gene. This CDR3 region has 13 residues. CDR3 in amino acids: CASVEGFNQPQHF.

The chain recombines TRBV29-1 with TRBJ2-5. The CDR3 is 12 residues long. Germline CDR1 SQVTM, CDR2 ANQGSEA. The CDR3 region is CSVVGNGETQYF.

The J gene is TRBJ2-3, the V gene TRBV29-1; TCRdb outputs TRBD2, but without DNA this stays unchecked. CDR1 and CDR2 from the germline V gene are SQVTM and ANQGSEA. This CDR3 has 14 residues. The CDR3 sequence: CSVFGAGGADTQYF.

The chain links TRBV4-2 to TRBJ2-7; TCRdb's D gene call, TRBD1, goes unchecked for lack of DNA. Germline CDR1 LGHNA, CDR2 YNFKEQ. CDR3 length equals 12 residues. The CDR3 loop reads CASMGGGNEQYF.

The genes are TRBV5-1 and TRBJ2-3. This CDR3 comprises 15 residues. Germline lookup yields CDR1 SGHRS and CDR2 YFSETQ. CDR3: CASSSAGYFTDTQYF.

CDR3 sequence: CASVRGEGYGYTF. V and J are TRBV6-6 and TRBJ1-2; TCRdb selects TRBD1, and the lack of DNA leaves this call unchecked. The V gene's germline CDR1 is MNHNY and CDR2 SVGAGI (reference sequence). There are 13 residues in the CDR3.

The chain employs TRBV5-1 and TRBJ2-7; the TCRdb call, TRBD2, lacks DNA for checking. CDR1 is SGHRS, CDR2 YFSETQ, per germline. This CDR3 is 16 amino acids long. CDR3 region: CASSLASQRGSYEQYF. The full variable domain, completed using reference TRBV5-1 and TRBJ2-7, is KAGVTQTPRYLIKTRGQQVTLSCSPISGHRSVSWYQQTPGQGLQFLFEYFSETQRNKGNFPGRFSGRQFSNSRSEMNVSTLELGDSALYLCASSLASQRGSYEQYFGPGTRLTVT.

The chain is built from TRBV24-1 and TRBJ1-2; TCRdb selects TRBD1, and the lack of DNA leaves this call unchecked. The CDR3 length is 17 residues. In germline, CDR1 is KGHDR, CDR2 SFDVKD. CDR3 loop: CATSDLDYRVDSYGYTF.

This chain joins TRBV4-1 and TRBJ2-1; lacking DNA, the TRBD2 call made by TCRdb goes unchecked. This CDR3 is 18 amino acids long. Germline V lookup: CDR1 MGHRA, CDR2 YSYEKL. The CDR3 sequence is CASSPPALRLAGQNEQFF.